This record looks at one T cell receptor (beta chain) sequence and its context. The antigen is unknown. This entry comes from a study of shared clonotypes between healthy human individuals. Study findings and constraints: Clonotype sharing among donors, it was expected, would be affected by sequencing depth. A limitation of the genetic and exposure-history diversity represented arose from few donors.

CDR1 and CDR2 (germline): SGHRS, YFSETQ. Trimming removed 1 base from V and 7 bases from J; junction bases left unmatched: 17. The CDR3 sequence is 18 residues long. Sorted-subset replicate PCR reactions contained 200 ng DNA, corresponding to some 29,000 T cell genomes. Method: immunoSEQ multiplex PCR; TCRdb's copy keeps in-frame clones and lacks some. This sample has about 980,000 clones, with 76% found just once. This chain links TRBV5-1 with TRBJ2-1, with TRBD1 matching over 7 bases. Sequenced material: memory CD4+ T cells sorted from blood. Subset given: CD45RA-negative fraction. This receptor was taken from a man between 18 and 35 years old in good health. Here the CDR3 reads CASSLRGPSLGLLNEQFF. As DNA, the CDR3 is TGCGCCAGCAGCTTGAGGGGGCCCTCTTTAGGGCTACTAAATGAGCAGTTCTTC.